This T cell receptor (beta chain) was observed in a study of graft-versus-host responses after intestinal transplantation. The wider study: Recipients across the board were started on anti-thymocyte globulin induction, then kept on tacrolimus and steroids for two to four years. Study-level findings and limits: Those patients showing graft-donor T cell macrochimerism displayed high graft-versus-host to host-versus-graft clonal ratios in allografts. Present in recipient marrow, GvH clones included some that appeared first in ileum or blood. Association was observed between peak circulating GvH clone levels and early post-transplant HvG declines.

The table came from immunoSEQ multiplex PCR; TCRdb's copy has only in-frame clones and leaves some out. Of some 15,000 clones listed, around 83% are singletons. As concerns this clone: The antigen is undetermined.

To release intraepithelial and lamina propria lymphocytes, the graft tissue was processed. V was clipped by 5 bases and J by 4 bases; unmatched bases: 3. CDR3 length equals 13 residues. CDR1 and CDR2 (germline): MNHEY, SVGAGI. The source was ileum tissue, collected approximately 83 weeks after intestinal transplantation. The rearrangement uses TRBV6-5 and TRBJ2-3, with 7 bases fitting TRBD2. This TCR was sampled from a human patient who received an intestinal transplant, so some T cells may come from the graft donor. The CDR3, as DNA: TGTGCCAGCAGTGACGGACTAGCAGATACGCAGTATTTT. Protein product: CASSDGLADTQYF.